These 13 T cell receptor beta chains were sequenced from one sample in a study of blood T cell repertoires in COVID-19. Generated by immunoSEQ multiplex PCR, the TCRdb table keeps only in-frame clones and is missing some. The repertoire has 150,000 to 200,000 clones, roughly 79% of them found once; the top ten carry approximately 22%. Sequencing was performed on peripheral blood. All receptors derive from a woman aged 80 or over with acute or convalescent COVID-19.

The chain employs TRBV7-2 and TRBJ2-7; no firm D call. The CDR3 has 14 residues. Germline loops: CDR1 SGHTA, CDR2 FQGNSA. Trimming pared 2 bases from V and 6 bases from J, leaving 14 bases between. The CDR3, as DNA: TGTGCCAGCAGCTTAATGAATTCCCCAGTCGAGCAGTACTTC. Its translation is CASSLMNSPVEQYF.

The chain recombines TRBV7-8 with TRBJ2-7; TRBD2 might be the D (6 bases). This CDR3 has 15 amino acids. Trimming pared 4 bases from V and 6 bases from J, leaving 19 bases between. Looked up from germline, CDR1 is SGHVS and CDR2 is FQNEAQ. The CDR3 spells CASSSLDSGLGEQYF. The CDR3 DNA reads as TGTGCCAGCAGCTCACTCGACAGCGGGCTTGGCGAGCAGTACTTC.

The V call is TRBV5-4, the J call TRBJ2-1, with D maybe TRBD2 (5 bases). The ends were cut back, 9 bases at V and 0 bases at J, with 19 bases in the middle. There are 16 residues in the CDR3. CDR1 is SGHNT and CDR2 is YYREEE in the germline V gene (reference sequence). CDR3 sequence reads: CATADRAESSYNEQFF. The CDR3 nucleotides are TGTGCCACCGCGGATCGAGCGGAGAGCTCCTACAATGAGCAGTTCTTC.

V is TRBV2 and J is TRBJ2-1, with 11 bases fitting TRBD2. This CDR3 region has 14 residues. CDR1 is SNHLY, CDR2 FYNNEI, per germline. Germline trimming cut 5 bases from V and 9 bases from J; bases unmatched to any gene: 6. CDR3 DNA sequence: TGTGCCAGCAGTACTATAGCGGGAGGGCTTGAGCAGTTCTTC. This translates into CASSTIAGGLEQFF.

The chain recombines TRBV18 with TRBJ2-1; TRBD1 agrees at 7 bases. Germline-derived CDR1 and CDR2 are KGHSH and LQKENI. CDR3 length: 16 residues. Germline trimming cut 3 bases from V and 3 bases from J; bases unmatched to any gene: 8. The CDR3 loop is CASSPFGQDDYNEQFF. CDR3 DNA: TGTGCCAGCTCACCCTTCGGACAGGACGACTACAATGAGCAGTTCTTC.

The CDR3: CASSQAGRGRGYTF. The CDR3 DNA is TGCGCCAGCAGCCAAGCGGGCAGGGGTAGAGGCTACACCTTC. V usage is TRBV4-1 and J usage is TRBJ1-2, with D possibly TRBD1 on 6 matching bases. Germline-derived CDR1 and CDR2 are MGHRA and YSYEKL. This CDR3 spans 14 amino acids. V was pared by 1 base and J by 8 bases, with 14 bases between.

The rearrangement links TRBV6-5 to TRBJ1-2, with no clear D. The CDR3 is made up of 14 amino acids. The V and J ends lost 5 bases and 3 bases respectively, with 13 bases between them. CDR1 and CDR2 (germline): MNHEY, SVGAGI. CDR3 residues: CASSPRGRDYGYTF. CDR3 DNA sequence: TGTGCCAGCAGTCCACGCGGGCGGGACTATGGCTACACCTTC.

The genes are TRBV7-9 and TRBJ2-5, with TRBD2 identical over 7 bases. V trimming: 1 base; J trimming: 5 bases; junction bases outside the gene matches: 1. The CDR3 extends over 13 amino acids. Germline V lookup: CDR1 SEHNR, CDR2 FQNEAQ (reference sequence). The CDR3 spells CASSLDGGETQYF. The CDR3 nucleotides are TGTGCCAGCAGCTTAGACGGGGGGGAGACCCAGTACTTC.

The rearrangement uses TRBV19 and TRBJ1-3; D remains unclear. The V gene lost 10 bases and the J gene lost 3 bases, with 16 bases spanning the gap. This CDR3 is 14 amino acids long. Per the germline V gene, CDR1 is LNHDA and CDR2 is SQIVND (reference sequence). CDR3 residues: CATVEGIGGNTIYF. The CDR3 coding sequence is TGTGCCACCGTAGAGGGAATAGGTGGAAACACCATATATTTT.

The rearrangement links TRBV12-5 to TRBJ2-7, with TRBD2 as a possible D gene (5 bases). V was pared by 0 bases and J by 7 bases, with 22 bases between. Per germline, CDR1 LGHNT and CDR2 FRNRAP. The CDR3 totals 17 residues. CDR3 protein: CASGLVLGEVQPREQYF. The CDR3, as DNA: TGTGCTAGTGGTTTGGTATTGGGAGAGGTACAGCCCCGAGAGCAGTACTTC.

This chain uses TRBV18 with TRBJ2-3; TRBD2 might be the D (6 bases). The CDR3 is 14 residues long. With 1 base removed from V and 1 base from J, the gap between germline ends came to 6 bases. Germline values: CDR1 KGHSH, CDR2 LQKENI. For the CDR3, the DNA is TGTGCCAGCTCACCACGGGAGGGCACAGATACGCAGTATTTT. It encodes CASSPREGTDTQYF.

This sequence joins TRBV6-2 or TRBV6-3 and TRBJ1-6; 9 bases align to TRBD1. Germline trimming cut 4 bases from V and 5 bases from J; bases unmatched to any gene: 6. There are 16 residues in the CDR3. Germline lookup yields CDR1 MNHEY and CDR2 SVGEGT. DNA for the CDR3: TGTGCCAGCAGTTCGATCAGGACAGGGGATAATTCACCCCTCCACTTT. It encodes CASSSIRTGDNSPLHF.

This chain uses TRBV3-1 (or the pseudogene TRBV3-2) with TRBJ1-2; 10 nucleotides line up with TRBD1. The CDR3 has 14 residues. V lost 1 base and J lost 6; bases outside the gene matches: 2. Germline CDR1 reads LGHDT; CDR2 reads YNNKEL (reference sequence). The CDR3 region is CASSQGQGAHGYTF. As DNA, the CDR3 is TGTGCCAGCAGCCAAGGACAGGGGGCCCATGGCTACACCTTC.